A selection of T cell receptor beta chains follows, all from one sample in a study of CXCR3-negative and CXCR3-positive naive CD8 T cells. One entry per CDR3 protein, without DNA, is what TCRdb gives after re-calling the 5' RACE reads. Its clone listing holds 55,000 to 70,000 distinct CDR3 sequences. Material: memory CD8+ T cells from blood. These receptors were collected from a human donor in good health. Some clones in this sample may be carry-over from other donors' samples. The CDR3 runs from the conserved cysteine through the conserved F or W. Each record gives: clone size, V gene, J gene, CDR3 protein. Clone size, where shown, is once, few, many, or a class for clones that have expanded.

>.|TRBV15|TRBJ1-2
CATSDRDRVSYGYTF
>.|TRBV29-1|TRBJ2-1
CSALNPGDEQFF
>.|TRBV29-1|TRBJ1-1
CSAEVGGTEAFF
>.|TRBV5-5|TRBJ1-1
CASSLDVNTEAFF
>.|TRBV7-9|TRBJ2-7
CASTRTGEDEQYF
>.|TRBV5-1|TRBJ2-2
CASSFGYDGELFF
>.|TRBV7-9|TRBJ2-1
CASSLPGLRSNEQFF
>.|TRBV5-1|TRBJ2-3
CASSFYGLAGDTDTQYF
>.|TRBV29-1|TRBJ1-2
CSVEDLPAYYGYTF
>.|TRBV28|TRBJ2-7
CASSLERPSYEQYF
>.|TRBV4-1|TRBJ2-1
CASSHYNEQFF
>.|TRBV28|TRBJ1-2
CASSFGTGNYGYTF
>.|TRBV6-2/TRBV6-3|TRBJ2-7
CASSRQGTNYEQYF
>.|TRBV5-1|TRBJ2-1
CASSLGILTDRDGYNEQFF
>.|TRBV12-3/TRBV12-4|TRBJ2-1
CASGFGLNEQFF
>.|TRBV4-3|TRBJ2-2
CASSQLGSSVGRDTGELFF
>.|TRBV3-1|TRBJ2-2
CASRGQGRSTGELFF
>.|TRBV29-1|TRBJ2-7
CSGQGGPTYEQYF
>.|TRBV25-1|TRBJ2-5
CASSEYFLAGVPETQYF
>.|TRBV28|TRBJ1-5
CASSLVLADRRQPQHF
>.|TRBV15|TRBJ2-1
CASAFGTGSYNEQFF
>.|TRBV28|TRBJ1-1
CASSFSPGQGLLNTEAFF
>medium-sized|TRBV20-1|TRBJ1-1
CSARGSSETEAFF
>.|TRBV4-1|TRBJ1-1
CASSQVAGLSRQAFF
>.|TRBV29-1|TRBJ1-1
CSVLGVMNTEAFF
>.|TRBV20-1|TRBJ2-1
CSALEEGWGEQFF
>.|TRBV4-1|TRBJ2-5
CASSKLYGENQETQYF
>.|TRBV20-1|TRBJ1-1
CSARDIVGGLLNTEAFF
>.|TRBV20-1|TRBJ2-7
CSAASGTGEISRYF
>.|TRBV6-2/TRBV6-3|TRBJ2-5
CASSYGQGETQYF
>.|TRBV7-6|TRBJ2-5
CASSPYGGGRETQYF
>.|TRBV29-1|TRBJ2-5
CSASAGQEETQYF